This T cell receptor (beta chain) is from a study of shared clonotypes between healthy human individuals. Study background: Plates per donor: three CD4 naive, three CD4 memory, two CD8 naive, one CD8 memory.

This was a deep-level run. This table comes from immunoSEQ multiplex PCR, and its TCRdb copy is limited to in-frame clones, with some not included. The sample includes 2,500,000 or so clones, 85% to 95% seen only once; the top ten take around 0.35%. This clone was recorded once. Its antigen is as yet unknown. Study results and caveats: Non-shared clonotypes displayed generation probabilities falling below those of clonotypes present in all four donors. Estimated richness was generally greater in naive than memory subsets.

Germline-derived CDR1 and CDR2 are KGHSH and LQKENI. This CDR3 spans 17 amino acids. The J segment lost 1 base and the V segment lost 5 bases, leaving 12 bases of the junction unmatched. The sequenced sample was naive CD4+ T cells from PBMCs. Indicated subset: CD45RA+ positively selected. J is TRBJ2-7 and V is TRBV18; TRBD1 matches at 9 bases. The clonotype originates from a man younger than 35 in good health. Some clones in this sample may be carry-over from other donors' samples. The CDR3 sequence is CASSSGTGQTGSYEQYF. The CDR3 DNA reads as TGTGCCAGCTCAAGTGGGACAGGGCAGACGGGGTCCTACGAGCAGTACTTC. Looking up the rest from reference TRBV18 and TRBJ2-7 gives the full variable domain: NAGVMQNPRHLVRRRGQEARLRCSPMKGHSHVYWYRQLPEEGLKFMVYLQKENIIDESGMPKERFSAEFPKEGPSILRIQQVVRGDSAAYFCASSSGTGQTGSYEQYFGPGTRLTVT.